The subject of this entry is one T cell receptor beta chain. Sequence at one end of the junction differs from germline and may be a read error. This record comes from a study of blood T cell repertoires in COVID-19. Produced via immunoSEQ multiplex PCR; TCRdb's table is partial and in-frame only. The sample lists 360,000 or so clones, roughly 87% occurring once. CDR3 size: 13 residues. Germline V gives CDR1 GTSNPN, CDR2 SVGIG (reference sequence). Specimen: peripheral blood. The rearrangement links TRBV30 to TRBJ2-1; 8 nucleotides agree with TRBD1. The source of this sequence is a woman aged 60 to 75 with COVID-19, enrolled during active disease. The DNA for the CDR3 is TGTGCCTGGAAAATCCCCGGGACAGGTATCCCGGTCTTC. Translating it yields CAWKIPGTGIPVF.